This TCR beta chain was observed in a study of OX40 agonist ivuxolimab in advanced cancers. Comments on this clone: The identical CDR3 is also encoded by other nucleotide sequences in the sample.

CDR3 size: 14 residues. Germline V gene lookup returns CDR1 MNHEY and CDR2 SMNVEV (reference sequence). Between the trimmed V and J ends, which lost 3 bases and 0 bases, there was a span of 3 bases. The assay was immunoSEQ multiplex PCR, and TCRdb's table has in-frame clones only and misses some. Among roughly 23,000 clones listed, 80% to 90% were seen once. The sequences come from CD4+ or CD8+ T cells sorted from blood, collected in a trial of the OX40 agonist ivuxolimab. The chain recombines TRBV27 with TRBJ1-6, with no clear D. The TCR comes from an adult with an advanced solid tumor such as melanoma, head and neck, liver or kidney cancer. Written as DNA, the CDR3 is TGTGCCAGCAGTTTTAGCTCCTATAATTCACCCCTCCACTTT. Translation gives CASSFSSYNSPLHF.